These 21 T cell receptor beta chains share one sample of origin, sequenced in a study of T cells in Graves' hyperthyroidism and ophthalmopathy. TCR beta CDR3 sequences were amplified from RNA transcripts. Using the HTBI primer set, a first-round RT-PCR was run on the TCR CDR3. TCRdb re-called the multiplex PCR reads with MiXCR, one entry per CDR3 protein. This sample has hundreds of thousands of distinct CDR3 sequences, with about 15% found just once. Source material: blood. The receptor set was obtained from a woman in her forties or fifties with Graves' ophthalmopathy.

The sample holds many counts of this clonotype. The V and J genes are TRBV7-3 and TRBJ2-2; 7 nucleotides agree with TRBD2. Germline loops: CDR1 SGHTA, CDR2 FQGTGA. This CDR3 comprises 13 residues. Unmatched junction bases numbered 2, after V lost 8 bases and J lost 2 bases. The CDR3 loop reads CASAGVNTGELFF. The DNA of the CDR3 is TGTGCCAGCGCGGGGGTTAACACCGGGGAGCTGTTTTTT.

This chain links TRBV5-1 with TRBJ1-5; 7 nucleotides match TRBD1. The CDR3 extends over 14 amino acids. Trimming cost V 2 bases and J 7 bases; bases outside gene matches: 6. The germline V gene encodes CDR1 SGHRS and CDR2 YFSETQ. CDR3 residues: CASSLTTGEQPQHF. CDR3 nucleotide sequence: TGCGCCAGCAGCTTAACAACAGGGGAACAGCCCCAGCATTTT.

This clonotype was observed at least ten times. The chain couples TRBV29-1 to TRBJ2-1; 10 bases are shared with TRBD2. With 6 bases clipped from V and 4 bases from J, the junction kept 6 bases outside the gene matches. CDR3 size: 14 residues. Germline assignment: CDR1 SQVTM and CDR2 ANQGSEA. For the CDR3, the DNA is TGCAGCGTGGCCGGGACTAGCGCTTACAATGAGCAGTTCTTC. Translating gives CSVAGTSAYNEQFF.

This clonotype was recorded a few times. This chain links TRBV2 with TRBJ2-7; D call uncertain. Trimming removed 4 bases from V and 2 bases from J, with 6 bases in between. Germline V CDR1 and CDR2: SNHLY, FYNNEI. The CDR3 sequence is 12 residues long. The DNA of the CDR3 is TGTGCCAGCAGTGTACTTGCCTACGAGCAGTACTTC. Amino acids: CASSVLAYEQYF.

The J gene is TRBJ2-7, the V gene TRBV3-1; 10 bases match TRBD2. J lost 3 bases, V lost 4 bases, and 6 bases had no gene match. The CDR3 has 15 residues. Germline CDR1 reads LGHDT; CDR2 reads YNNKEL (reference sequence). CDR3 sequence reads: CASSPGLAERYEQYF. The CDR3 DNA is TGTGCCAGCAGCCCCGGACTAGCGGAGCGCTACGAGCAGTACTTC.

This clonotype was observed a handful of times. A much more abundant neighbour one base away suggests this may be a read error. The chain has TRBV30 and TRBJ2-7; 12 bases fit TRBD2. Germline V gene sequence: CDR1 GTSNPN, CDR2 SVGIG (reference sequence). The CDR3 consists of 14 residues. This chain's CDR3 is CAWSGTSGFYGQYF. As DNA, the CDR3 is TGTGCCTGGAGCGGGACTAGCGGGTTTTACGGGCAGTACTTC.

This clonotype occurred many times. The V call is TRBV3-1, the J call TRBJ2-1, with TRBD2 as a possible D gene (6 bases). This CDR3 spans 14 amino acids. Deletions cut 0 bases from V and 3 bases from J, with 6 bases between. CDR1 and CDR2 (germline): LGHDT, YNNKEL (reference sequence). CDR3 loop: CASSQETSYNEQFF. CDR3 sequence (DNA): TGTGCCAGCAGCCAAGAGACTAGCTACAATGAGCAGTTCTTC.

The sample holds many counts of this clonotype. The CDR3 here is CASSLRRWMSEQYF. The CDR3 DNA follows: TGTGCCAGCAGTTTACGGCGTTGGATGTCCGAGCAGTACTTC. The rearrangement links TRBV12-3 or TRBV12-4 to TRBJ2-7; D is undetermined. V gave up 2 bases and J gave up 6 bases, with 14 bases separating them. The CDR3 contains 14 residues.

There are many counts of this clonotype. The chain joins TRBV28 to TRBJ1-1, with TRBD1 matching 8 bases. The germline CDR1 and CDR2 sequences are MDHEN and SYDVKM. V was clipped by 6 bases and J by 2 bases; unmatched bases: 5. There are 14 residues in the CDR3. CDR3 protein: CASRSGQGNTEAFF. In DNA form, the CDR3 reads TGTGCCAGCAGATCTGGACAGGGAAACACTGAAGCTTTCTTT.

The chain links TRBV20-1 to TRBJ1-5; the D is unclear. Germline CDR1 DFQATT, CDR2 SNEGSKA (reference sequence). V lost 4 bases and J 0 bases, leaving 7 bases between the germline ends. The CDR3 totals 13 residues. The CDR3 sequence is CSATRPSNQPQHF. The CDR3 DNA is TGCAGTGCTACCCGTCCTAGCAATCAGCCCCAGCATTTT.

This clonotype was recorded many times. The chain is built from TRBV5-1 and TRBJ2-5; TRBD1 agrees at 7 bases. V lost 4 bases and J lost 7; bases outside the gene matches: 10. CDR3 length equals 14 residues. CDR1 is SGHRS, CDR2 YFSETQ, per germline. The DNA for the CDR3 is TGCGCCAGCAGCAGGGGACAGACGGTCGGGACCCAGTACTTC. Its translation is CASSRGQTVGTQYF.

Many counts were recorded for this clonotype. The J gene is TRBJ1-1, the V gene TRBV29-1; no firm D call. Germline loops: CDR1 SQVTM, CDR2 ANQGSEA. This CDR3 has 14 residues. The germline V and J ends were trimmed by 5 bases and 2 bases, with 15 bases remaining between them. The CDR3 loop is CSVLGKVGNTEAFF. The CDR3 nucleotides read TGCAGCGTTCTAGGGAAAGTAGGTAACACTGAAGCTTTCTTT.

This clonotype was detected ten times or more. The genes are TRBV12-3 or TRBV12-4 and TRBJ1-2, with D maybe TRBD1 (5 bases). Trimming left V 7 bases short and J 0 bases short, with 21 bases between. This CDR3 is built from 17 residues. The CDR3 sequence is CASTSQKGASANYGYTF. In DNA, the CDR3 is TGTGCCAGCACCTCCCAGAAAGGGGCCTCCGCTAACTATGGCTACACCTTC.

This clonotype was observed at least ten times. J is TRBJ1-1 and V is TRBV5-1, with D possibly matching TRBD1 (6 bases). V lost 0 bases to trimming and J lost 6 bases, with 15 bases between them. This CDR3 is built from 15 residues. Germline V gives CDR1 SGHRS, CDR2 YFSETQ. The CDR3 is CASSLDKLGGSEAFF. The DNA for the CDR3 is TGCGCCAGCAGCTTGGATAAGCTGGGGGGCTCTGAAGCTTTCTTT.

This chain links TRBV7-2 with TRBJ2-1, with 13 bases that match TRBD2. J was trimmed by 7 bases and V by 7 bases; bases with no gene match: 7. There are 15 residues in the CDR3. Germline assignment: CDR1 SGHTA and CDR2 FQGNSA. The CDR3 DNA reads TGTGCCAGCACTCTGGGACTAGCGGGACAGAATGAGCAGTTCTTC. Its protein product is CASTLGLAGQNEQFF.

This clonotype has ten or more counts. CDR3 in DNA: TGTGCCAGCAGCTTAACAGGGAAGGGTAGGAACGAGCAGTACTTC. Translated, it gives CASSLTGKGRNEQYF. The chain combines TRBV7-9 with TRBJ2-7; TRBD1 is a possible D gene (6 bases). CDR1 SEHNR and CDR2 FQNEAQ come from the germline V gene (reference sequence). The CDR3 loop spans 15 amino acids. With 2 bases removed from V and 5 bases from J, the gap between germline ends came to 16 bases.

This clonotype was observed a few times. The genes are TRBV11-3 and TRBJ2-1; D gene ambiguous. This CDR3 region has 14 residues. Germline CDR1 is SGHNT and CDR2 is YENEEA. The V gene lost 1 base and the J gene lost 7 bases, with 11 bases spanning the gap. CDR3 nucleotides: TGTGCCAGCAGCTTAGGATCTCGTTGGAATGAGCAGTTCTTC. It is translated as CASSLGSRWNEQFF.

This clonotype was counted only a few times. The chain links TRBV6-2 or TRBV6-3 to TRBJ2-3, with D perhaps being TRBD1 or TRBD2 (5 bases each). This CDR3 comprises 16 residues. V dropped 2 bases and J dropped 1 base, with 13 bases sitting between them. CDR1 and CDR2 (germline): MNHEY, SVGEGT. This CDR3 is CASSYTRVGRTDTQYF. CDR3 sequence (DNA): TGTGCCAGCAGTTACACGAGGGTGGGACGCACAGATACGCAGTATTTT.

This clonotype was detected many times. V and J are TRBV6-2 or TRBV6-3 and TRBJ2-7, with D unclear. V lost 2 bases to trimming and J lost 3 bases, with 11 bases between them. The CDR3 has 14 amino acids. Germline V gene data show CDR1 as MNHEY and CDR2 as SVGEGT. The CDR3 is CASSYRQANYEQYF. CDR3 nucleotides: TGTGCCAGCAGTTACCGGCAGGCGAACTACGAGCAGTACTTC.

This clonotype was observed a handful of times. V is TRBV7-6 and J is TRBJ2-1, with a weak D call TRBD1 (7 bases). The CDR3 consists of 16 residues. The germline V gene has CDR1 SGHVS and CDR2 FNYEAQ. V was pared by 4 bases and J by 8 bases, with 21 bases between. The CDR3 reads CASSSPKGGGRDEQFF. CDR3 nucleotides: TGTGCCAGCAGCTCGCCCAAAGGAGGGGGCAGGGATGAGCAGTTCTTC.

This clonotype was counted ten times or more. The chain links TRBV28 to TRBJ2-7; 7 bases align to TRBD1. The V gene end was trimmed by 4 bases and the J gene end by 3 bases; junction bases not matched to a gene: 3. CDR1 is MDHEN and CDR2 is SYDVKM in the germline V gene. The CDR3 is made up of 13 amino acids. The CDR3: CASSSTGIYEQYF. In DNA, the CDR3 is TGTGCCAGCAGTTCGACAGGGATCTACGAGCAGTACTTC.